This T cell receptor (beta chain) was sequenced during a study of Ad26.COV2.S vaccination and SARS-CoV-2 variants (dated by TCRdb to 2020 to 2022). As for the study more broadly: Vaccine-arm donors came from COV1001, a multicentre, randomized, double-blind, placebo-controlled phase I-IIa trial of Ad26.COV2.S in healthy adults. Dosing of Ad26.COV2.S was intramuscular, at either 5x10^10 or 1x10^11 viral particles, delivered as one shot or as two shots spaced 56 days apart. Participants in the trial were split at random into five groups of five each, receiving low-dose or high-dose Ad26.COV2.S once or twice, or else placebo on both occasions. A total of 32 samples were included in the TCR-sequenced set, comprising some 20 Ad26.COV2.S vaccine recipients, 5 placebo recipients and 8 SARS-CoV-2 convalescent individuals. TCRbeta repertoire sequencing served as the tool for gauging how specific and how broad the SARS-CoV-2-reactive T cell receptors were following Ad26.COV2.S vaccination. Investigators remained blinded to trial group allocation during experiments and outcome assessment.

Concerning this clone: Its antigen remains undetermined. Base qualities are not at hand, and no much larger clone is one base apart.

Here is what the overall study found, with its caveats: It was noted by the authors that total T cell responses may have been underestimated by the TCR breadth and depth analyses. After vaccination, spike-specific CD8+ and CD4+ T cell responses were reported to show substantial breadth. Compared with placebo recipients, Ad26.COV2.S recipients showed higher spike-specific TCR breadth (P = 0.0014). The study lacked the statistical power to compare responses across vaccine doses or regimens. Comparable non-spike TCR breadth was observed between vaccine and placebo recipients, consistent with only spike being contained in the vaccine.

The CDR3, from cysteine to phenylalanine, totals 14 residues. Just the 42-base CDR3 DNA is kept, in frame starting at base 1. The V and J ends are trimmed by 4 bases and 7 bases, leaving 16 bases between them. Via the germline V gene (reference sequence), CDR1 is GTSNPN and CDR2 SVGIG. TCRbeta CDR3 regions were sequenced with the immunoSEQ Assay. After extraction, genomic DNA underwent amplification by bias-controlled multiplex PCR, followed by high-throughput sequencing. On the authors' methods: To quantify the absolute abundance of every unique TCRbeta CDR3 region, sequences were collapsed and filtered. T cell fraction was estimated by normalization of TCRbeta template counts to usable DNA, with usable DNA being measured through amplification of reference genes present in all nucleated cells. Repertoire TCRs were annotated as SARS-CoV-2-specific when V gene, CDR3 amino acid sequence and J gene were exactly matched to a known reactive TCR set. The reference SARS-CoV-2 TCR set was derived from MIRA and filtered for enrichment in COVID-19-positive ImmuneCODE repertoires, a step that removed public or cross-reactive TCRs. Using the MIRA antigens, annotated TCRs were further analysed by specific ORF or by position within an ORF. Breadth was defined as the number of annotated unique rearrangements divided by the total number of unique productive rearrangements, and depth was defined as the summed frequency of the annotated unique rearrangements. Group comparisons of TCR breadth used two-sided Wilcoxon rank-sum tests. As stored in TCRdb, this immuneACCESS dataset retains in-frame rearrangements with V and J assigned. A fraction of the clones does not appear; measured against another copy, unresolved V genes explain less than half of the discrepancy, and the remainder lacks a known reason. D and trimming come from the DNA, and the V and J calls and clone size come from that table. Across this sample there are about 680,000 clones, with around 89% seen only once. The top ten clonotypes cover nearly 1.5% of the sample.

According to the study, the label for this sample's treatment or condition signals: roughly 19 received Ad26.COV2.S at low or high dose, single or two shots; 5 received placebo; per-sample allocation not given. Repertoires of vaccine and placebo recipients were sequenced from samples taken on day 63 after the first injection. Cohort 1b enrolled about 25 adults aged 18-55 years at a single site in Boston, USA, between 29 July and 7 August 2020. As a vaccine, Ad26.COV2.S was a replication-incompetent adenovirus type 26 vector that expressed a prefusion-stabilized SARS-CoV-2 spike protein derived from the original Wuhan strain.

Here the chain combines TRBV30 and TRBJ1-4; 6 matching bases give a weak D call of TRBD1. The sequencing here drew on peripheral blood, taken in a trial of Ad26.COV2.S vaccine versus placebo. The origin of this receptor is a person aged 18 to 65 who received the Ad26.COV2.S COVID-19 vaccine or a placebo. CDR3 region: CAWIKPGAGEKLFF. The DNA is as follows: TGTGCCTGGATCAAACCGGGGGCGGGTGAAAAACTGTTTTTT. Where the CDR3 stops, the reference TRBV30 and TRBJ1-4 genes take over; the full variable domain is SQTIHQWPATLVQPVGSPLSLECTVEGTSNPNLYWYRQAAGRGLQLLFYSVGIGQISSEVPQNLSASRPQDRQFILSSKKLLLSDSGFYLCAWIKPGAGEKLFFGSGTQLSVL.